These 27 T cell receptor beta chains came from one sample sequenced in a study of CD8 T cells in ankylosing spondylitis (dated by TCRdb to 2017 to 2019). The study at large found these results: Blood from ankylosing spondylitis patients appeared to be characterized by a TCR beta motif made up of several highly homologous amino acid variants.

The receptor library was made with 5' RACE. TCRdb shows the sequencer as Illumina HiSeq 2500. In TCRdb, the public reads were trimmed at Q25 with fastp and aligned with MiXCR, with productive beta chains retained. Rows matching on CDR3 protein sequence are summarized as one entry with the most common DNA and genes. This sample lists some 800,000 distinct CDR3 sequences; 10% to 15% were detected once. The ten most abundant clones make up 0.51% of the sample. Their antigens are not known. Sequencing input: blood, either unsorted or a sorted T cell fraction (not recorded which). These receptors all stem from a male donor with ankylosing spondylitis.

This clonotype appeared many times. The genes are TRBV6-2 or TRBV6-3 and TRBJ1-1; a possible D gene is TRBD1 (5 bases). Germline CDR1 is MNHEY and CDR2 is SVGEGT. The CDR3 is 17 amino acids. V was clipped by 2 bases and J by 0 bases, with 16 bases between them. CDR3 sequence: CASSYVQGSYLNTEAFF. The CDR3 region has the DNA TGTGCCAGCAGTTACGTCCAGGGATCATACCTGAACACTGAAGCTTTCTTT.

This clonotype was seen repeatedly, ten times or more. CDR3 sequence reads: CSGGYEAFF. CDR3 sequence (DNA): TGCAGCGGGGGGTACGAAGCTTTCTTT. The chain uses TRBV29-1 and TRBJ1-1, with a tentative D call TRBD1 (5 bases). Trimming pared 7 bases from V and 8 bases from J, leaving 8 bases between. CDR1 and CDR2 from the germline V gene are SQVTM and ANQGSEA. There are 9 residues in the CDR3.

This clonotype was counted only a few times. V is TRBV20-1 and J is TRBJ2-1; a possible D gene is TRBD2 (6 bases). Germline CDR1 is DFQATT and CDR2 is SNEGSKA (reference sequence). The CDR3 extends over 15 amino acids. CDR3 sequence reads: CSPRDPNGGNDEQFF. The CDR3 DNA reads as TGCAGCCCTCGGGATCCCAACGGAGGGAACGATGAGCAGTTCTTC.

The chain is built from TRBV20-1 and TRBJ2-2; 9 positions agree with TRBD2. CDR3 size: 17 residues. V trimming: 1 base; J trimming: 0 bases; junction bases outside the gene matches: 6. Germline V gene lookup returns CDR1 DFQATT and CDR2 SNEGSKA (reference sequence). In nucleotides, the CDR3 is TGCAGTGCTAGAGGTCTAGCGGGGCCTACGAACACCGGGGAGCTGTTTTTT. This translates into CSARGLAGPTNTGELFF.

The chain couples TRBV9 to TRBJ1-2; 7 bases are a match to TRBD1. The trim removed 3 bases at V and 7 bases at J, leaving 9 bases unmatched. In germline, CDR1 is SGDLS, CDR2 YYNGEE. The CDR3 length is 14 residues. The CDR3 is CASSGSTGDGGYTF. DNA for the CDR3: TGTGCCAGCAGCGGATCCACAGGGGACGGTGGCTACACCTTC.

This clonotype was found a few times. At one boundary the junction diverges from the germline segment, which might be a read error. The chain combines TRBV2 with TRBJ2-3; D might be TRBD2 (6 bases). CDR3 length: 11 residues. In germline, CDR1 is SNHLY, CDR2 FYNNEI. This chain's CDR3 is CASRLRGTAHF. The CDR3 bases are TGTGCCAGCAGGCTCCGGGGGACTGCGCATTTT.

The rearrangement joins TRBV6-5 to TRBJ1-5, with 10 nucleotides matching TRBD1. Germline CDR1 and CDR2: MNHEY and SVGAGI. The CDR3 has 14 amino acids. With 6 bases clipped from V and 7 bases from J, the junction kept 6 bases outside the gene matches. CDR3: CASSQDRGGQPQHF. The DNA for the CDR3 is TGTGCCAGCAGCCAGGACAGGGGGGGACAGCCCCAGCATTTT.

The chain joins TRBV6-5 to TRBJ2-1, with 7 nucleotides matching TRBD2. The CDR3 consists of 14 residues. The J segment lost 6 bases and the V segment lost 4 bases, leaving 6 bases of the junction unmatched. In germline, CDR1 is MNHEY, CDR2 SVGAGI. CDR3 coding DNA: TGTGCCAGCAGTTCATCCGGGACTATCAATGAGCAGTTCTTC. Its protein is CASSSSGTINEQFF.

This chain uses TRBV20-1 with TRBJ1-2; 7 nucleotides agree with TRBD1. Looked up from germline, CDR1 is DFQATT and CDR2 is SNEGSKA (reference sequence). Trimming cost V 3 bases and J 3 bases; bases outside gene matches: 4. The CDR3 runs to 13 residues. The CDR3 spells CSASDDRDYGYTF. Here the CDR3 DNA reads TGCAGTGCTAGCGATGACAGGGACTATGGCTACACCTTC.

CDR3 bases: TGCGCCAGCAGCTTAACCAACGGGGGTAACTACGAGCAGTACTTC. Translating it yields CASSLTNGGNYEQYF. The chain couples TRBV5-1 to TRBJ2-7, with a weak D call TRBD2 (6 bases). Germline lookup yields CDR1 SGHRS and CDR2 YFSETQ. CDR3 length equals 15 residues. With 2 bases removed from V and 3 bases from J, the gap between germline ends came to 15 bases.

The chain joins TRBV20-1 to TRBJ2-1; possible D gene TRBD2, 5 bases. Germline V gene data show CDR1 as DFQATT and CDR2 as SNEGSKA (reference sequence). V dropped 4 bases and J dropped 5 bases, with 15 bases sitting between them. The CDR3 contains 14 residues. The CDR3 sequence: CSATIESGNNEQFF. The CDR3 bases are TGCAGTGCTACAATCGAATCGGGAAACAATGAGCAGTTCTTC.

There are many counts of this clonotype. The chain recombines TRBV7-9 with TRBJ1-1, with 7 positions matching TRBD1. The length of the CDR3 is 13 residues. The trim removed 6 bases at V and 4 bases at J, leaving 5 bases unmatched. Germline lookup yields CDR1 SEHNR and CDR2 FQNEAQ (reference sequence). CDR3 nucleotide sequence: TGTGCCAGCAGTCCGCGACAGGGCACTGAAGCTTTCTTT. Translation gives CASSPRQGTEAFF.

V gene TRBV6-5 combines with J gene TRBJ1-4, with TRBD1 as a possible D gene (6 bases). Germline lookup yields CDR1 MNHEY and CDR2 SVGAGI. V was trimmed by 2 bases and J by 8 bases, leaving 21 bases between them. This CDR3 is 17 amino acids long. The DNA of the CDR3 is TGTGCCAGCAGTTACCCCCCACCTACAGGGATCAACGAAAAACTGTTTTTT. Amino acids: CASSYPPPTGINEKLFF.

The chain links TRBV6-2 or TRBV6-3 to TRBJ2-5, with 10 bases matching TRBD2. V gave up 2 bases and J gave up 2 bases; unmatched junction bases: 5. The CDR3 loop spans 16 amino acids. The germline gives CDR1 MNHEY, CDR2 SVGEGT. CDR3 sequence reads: CASSYRLAGDQETQYF. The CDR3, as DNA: TGTGCCAGCAGTTACCGGCTAGCGGGAGATCAAGAGACCCAGTACTTC.

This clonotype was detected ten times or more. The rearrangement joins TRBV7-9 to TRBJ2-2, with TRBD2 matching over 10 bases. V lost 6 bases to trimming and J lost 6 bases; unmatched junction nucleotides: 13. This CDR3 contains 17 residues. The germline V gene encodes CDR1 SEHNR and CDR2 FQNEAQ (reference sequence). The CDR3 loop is CASRTITGTSVPGELFF. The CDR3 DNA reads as TGTGCCAGCAGAACAATAACCGGGACTAGCGTCCCCGGGGAGCTGTTTTTT.

CDR3 sequence: CASSVDRGSAYNEQFF. The CDR3, as DNA: TGTGCCAGCAGCGTAGACAGGGGGTCTGCATACAATGAGCAGTTCTTC. The chain recombines TRBV9 with TRBJ2-1; TRBD1 matches at 8 bases. This CDR3 has 16 residues. Germline V gene sequence: CDR1 SGDLS, CDR2 YYNGEE. Trimming cost V 0 bases and J 4 bases; bases outside gene matches: 6.

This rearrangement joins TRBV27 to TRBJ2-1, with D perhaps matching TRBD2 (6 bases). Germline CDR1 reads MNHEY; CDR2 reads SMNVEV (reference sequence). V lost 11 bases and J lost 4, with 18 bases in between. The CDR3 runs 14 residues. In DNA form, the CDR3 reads TGTGCCTGTTCCAGAGGAGGGTCTTACAATGAGCAGTTCTTC. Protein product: CACSRGGSYNEQFF.

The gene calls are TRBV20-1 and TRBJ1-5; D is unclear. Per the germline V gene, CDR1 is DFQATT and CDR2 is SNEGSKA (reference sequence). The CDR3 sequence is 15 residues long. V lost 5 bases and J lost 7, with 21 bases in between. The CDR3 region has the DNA TGCAGTGCTGAGGCCCCACAGAGGGTTCGGCAGCCCCAGCATTTT. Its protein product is CSAEAPQRVRQPQHF.

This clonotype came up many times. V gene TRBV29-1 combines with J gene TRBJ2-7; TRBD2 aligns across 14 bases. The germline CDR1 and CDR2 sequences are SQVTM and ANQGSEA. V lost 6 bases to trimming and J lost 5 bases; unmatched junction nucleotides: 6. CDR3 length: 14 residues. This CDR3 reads CSVGGLAGDNEQYF. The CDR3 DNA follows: TGCAGCGTGGGGGGACTAGCGGGAGACAACGAGCAGTACTTC.

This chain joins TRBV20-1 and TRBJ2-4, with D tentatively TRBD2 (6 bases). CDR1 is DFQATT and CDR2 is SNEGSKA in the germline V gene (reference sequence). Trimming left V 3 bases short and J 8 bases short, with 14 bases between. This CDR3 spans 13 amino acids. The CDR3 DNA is TGCAGTGCTAGGGAGGGGCCCCAGGACATTCAGTACTTC. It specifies CSAREGPQDIQYF.

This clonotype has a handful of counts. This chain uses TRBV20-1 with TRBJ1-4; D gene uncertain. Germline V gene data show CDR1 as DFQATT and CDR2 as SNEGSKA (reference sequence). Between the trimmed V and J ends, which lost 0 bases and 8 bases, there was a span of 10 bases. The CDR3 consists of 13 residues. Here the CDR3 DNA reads TGCAGTGCTAGAGAGGGTTTTCGGGAAAAACTGTTTTTT. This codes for CSAREGFREKLFF.

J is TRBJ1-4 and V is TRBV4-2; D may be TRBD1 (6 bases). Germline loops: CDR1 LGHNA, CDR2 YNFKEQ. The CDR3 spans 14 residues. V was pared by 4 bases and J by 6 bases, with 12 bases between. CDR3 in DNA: TGTGCCAGCAGCCTTCAGGGGTCCCATGAAAAACTGTTTTTT. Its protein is CASSLQGSHEKLFF.

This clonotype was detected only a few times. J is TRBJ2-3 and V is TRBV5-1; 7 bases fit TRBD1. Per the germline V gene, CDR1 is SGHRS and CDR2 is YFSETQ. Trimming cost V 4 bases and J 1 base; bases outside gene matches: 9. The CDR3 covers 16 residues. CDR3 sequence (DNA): TGCGCCAGCAGCCACAGGGGAATGGTGGGCACAGATACGCAGTATTTT. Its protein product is CASSHRGMVGTDTQYF.

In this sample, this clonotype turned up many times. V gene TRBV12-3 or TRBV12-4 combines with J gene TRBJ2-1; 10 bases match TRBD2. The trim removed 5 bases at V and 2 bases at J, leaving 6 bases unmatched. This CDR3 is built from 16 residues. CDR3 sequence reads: CASSLSGGATYNEQFF. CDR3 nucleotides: TGTGCCAGCAGTCTCAGCGGGGGGGCGACCTACAATGAGCAGTTCTTC.

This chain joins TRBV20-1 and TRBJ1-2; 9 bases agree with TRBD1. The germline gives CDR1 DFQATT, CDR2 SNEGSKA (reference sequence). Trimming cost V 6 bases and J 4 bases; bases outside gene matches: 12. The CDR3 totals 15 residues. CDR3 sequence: CSAVVGQGGFYGYTF. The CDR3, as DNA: TGCAGTGCGGTCGTGGGACAGGGAGGTTTCTATGGCTACACCTTC.

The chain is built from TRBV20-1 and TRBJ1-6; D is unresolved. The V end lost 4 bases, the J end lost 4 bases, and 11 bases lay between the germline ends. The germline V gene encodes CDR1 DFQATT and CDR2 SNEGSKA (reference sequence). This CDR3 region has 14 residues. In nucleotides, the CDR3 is TGCAGTGCTAAAGCAGGTCCTTATAATTCACCCCTCCACTTT. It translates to CSAKAGPYNSPLHF.

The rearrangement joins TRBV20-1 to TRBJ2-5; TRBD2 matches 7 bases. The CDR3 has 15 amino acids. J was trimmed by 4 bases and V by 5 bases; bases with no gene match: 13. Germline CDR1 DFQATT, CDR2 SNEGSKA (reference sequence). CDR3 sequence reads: CSASSPGLKGETQYF. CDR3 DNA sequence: TGCAGTGCTTCTTCTCCGGGACTAAAGGGAGAGACCCAGTACTTC.